The 31 T cell receptor beta chains listed next were all sequenced from one sample in a study of blood T cells in healthy people across ages. A second PCR, run for roughly 7 to 12 cycles, used a sample-barcoded 5' primer plus a J-beta primer mix. TCRdb re-called the 5' RACE reads with MiXCR, one entry per CDR3 protein. Of hundreds of thousands of distinct CDR3 sequences listed, roughly 32% are singletons. The sample consisted of blood. These TCRs come from a woman over 75 in good health.

Concerning this clonotype itself: A much larger clone lies one base from this, so it may be a read error. The chain carries TRBV7-9 and TRBJ1-5; D uncertain. The CDR3 is 13 residues long. Germline loops: CDR1 SEHNR, CDR2 FQNEAQ (reference sequence). The CDR3 bases are TGTGCCAGCAGCCGGTATAGCAATCAGCCCCGGCATTTT. It codes for CASSRYSNQPRHF.

This clonotype was counted a few times. This chain connects TRBV6-1 to TRBJ2-5; possibly TRBD1 or TRBD2 for D (5 bases each). Gene TRBJ2-7 matches the end of the DNA better, so the J call may be wrong. The germline V gene has CDR1 MNHNS and CDR2 SASEGT. This CDR3 region has 14 residues. Here the CDR3 reads CASSDTGTSYEQYF. CDR3 coding DNA: TGTGCCAGCAGCGATACCGGGACCAGTTACGAGCAGTACTTC.

V and J are TRBV20-1 and TRBJ1-5, with D tentatively TRBD1 (5 bases). The germline V gene encodes CDR1 DFQATT and CDR2 SNEGSKA (reference sequence). The V end lost 6 bases, the J end lost 1 base, and 16 bases lay between the germline ends. The CDR3 runs 15 residues. The CDR3 nucleotides are TGCAGTGCCCCTTCGGCGGGGCGGAGCAATCAGCCCCAGCATTTT. Translating gives CSAPSAGRSNQPQHF.

This clonotype has ten or more counts. This rearrangement joins TRBV20-1 to TRBJ2-5; D could derive from TRBD1 or TRBD2 (5 bases each). CDR1 DFQATT and CDR2 SNEGSKA come from the germline V gene (reference sequence). The CDR3 has 14 residues. The V and J ends lost 4 bases and 3 bases respectively, with 15 bases between them. The DNA for the CDR3 is TGCAGTGCTATTTCGGGGACGGGCAAAGAGACCCAGTACTTC. Translation gives CSAISGTGKETQYF.

This clonotype was seen at least ten times. The rearrangement uses TRBV28 and TRBJ1-2; no firm D call. Germline CDR1 reads MDHEN; CDR2 reads SYDVKM. CDR3 length: 13 amino acids. The V gene lost 2 bases and the J gene lost 4 bases, with 8 bases spanning the gap. The CDR3 nucleotides are TGTGCCAGCAGTTTAAGGGAGGCCTATGGCTACACCTTC. This codes for CASSLREAYGYTF.

Many counts were recorded for this clonotype. V and J are TRBV6-5 and TRBJ1-6; D may be TRBD1 (5 bases). V was clipped by 2 bases and J by 7 bases, with 12 bases between them. CDR3 length equals 15 residues. Per germline, CDR1 MNHEY and CDR2 SVGAGI. In DNA form, the CDR3 reads TGTGCCAGCAGTTACACCCAGGGTCTGAATTCACCCCTCCACTTT. This encodes CASSYTQGLNSPLHF.

The chain combines TRBV6-5 with TRBJ2-4; 7 positions agree with TRBD1. V dropped 0 bases and J dropped 8; count of bases not matched to a gene: 7. CDR1 and CDR2 (germline): MNHEY, SVGAGI. The CDR3 sequence is 15 residues long. The CDR3 DNA reads as TGTGCCAGCAGTTACTCATACAGGGGTTTTCACATTCAGTACTTC. Amino acid sequence: CASSYSYRGFHIQYF.

This clonotype was recorded once. A much larger clone differs from this one at a single base, so this may be a read error. V gene TRBV7-2 combines with J gene TRBJ1-5; 8 bases agree with TRBD1. Germline values: CDR1 SGHTA, CDR2 FQGNSA. CDR3 length equals 14 residues. The V segment lost 6 bases and the J segment 8 bases; nucleotides outside the gene matches: 9. The CDR3 reads CASRIDRGTEPQHF. The CDR3 DNA is TGTGCCAGCAGAATTGACAGGGGAACAGAGCCCCAGCATTTT.

In its sample, this clonotype was seen many times. This chain uses TRBV20-1 with TRBJ2-5; 7 bases align to TRBD2. The length of the CDR3 is 13 residues. Trimming removed 0 bases from V and 6 bases from J; junction bases left unmatched: 4. CDR1 is DFQATT and CDR2 is SNEGSKA in the germline V gene (reference sequence). The CDR3 loop reads CSARETSTQTQYF. The DNA of the CDR3 is TGCAGTGCTAGAGAGACTAGCACGCAGACCCAGTACTTC.

The chain has TRBV20-1 and TRBJ1-1; possibly TRBD1 for D (5 bases). The V gene's germline CDR1 is DFQATT and CDR2 SNEGSKA (reference sequence). The CDR3 covers 14 residues. The V and J ends lost 3 bases and 1 base respectively, with 12 bases between them. CDR3 in DNA: TGCAGTGCTAGGGGGGAACACTCGAACACTGAAGCTTTCTTT. Its translation: CSARGEHSNTEAFF.

For this clonotype: This may arise from a read error, as a much more abundant clone is one base away. The chain recombines TRBV7-3 with TRBJ2-3; D possibly corresponds to TRBD2 (6 bases). The CDR3 is 15 amino acids. Looked up from germline, CDR1 is SGHTA and CDR2 is FQGTGA. The CDR3 bases are TGTGTCAGCAGCTTAAACCCGGGGGACACAGATACGCAGTATTTT. It is translated as CVSSLNPGDTDTQYF.

To note about this clonotype: This sequence may be a read error, since a much larger clone differs from it by one base. V and J are TRBV2 and TRBJ2-1, with 8 positions matching TRBD2. The length of the CDR3 is 14 residues. CDR1 SNHLY and CDR2 FYNNEI come from the germline V gene. The ends lost 7 bases at V and 7 bases at J; junction bases unmatched: 9. The CDR3 here is CASKSGGRRNEQFF. The CDR3 DNA sequence: TGTGCCAGCAAGTCGGGGGGGCGGAGAAATGAGCAGTTCTTC.

This chain connects TRBV10-3 to TRBJ1-5, with D possibly TRBD1 on 5 matching bases. The length of the CDR3 is 14 residues. V lost 6 bases to trimming and J lost 5 bases, with 14 bases between them. Germline V lookup: CDR1 ENHRY, CDR2 SYGVKD. The CDR3 DNA reads TGTGCCATCAGCGGCCCGGGACTCGATCAGCCCCAGCATTTT. Encoded protein: CAISGPGLDQPQHF.

This clonotype showed up just a few times. A junction boundary mismatches the germline segment, possibly from a read error. The rearrangement joins TRBV2 to TRBJ2-3; 7 nucleotides align to TRBD1. The CDR3 extends over 13 amino acids. Germline V gene data show CDR1 as SNHLY and CDR2 as FYNNEI. The CDR3 nucleotides read TGTGTCAGCAGGACAGGCGGCACAGATACGCAGTATTTT. Protein product: CVSRTGGTDTQYF.

This chain connects TRBV2 to TRBJ2-5; D uncertain. The tail of the sequence fits TRBJ2-7 better, so the J call may be wrong. CDR3 length: 10 amino acids. Germline CDR1 reads SNHLY; CDR2 reads FYNNEI. The CDR3 DNA is TGTGCCAGCATTAGTTACGAGCAGTACTTC. It specifies CASISYEQYF.

In the case of this clonotype: With a much larger clone just one base away, this may be a read error. No conserved phenylalanine or tryptophan is present at the end of the CDR3, so a read error is the likely explanation. This sequence joins TRBV14 and TRBJ2-1; maybe TRBD1 (5 bases). CDR1 and CDR2 (germline): SGHDN, FVKESK. The CDR3 runs to 12 residues. The V end lost 1 base, the J end lost 9 bases, and 7 bases lay between the germline ends. CDR3 sequence (DNA): TGTGCCAGCAGCCAAGTGACAGCTGAGCAGTTCGTC. Its protein product is CASSQVTAEQFV.

Comments on this clonotype: Mismatch with germline at one junction end may stem from a read error. This chain links TRBV5-5 with TRBJ1-5, with 11 bases identical to TRBD1. The germline V gene encodes CDR1 SGHKS and CDR2 YYEKEE (reference sequence). The CDR3 extends over 15 amino acids. CDR3 bases: TGTGCCAACAGCCGCGGACAGGGGGCATATCAGCCCCAGCATTTT. Translated, it gives CANSRGQGAYQPQHF.

This clonotype occurred many times. The chain links TRBV27 to TRBJ2-1; 8 nucleotides match TRBD2. This CDR3 is built from 15 residues. Germline V CDR1 and CDR2: MNHEY, SMNVEV (reference sequence). With V trimmed by 3 bases and J by 6 bases, 7 bases remained unmatched. The DNA of the CDR3 is TGTGCCAGCAGTTTCGACGGGGGGGCCGGCAATGAGCAGTTCTTC. Its protein product is CASSFDGGAGNEQFF.

V gene TRBV15 combines with J gene TRBJ1-1, with 9 bases that match TRBD1. The CDR3 runs to 16 residues. The V and J ends lost 0 bases and 0 bases, in that order; junction bases with no gene match: 2. Looked up from germline, CDR1 is LNHNV and CDR2 is YYDKDF (reference sequence). For the CDR3, the DNA is TGTGCCACCAGCAGAGACGGGACAGGGATGAACACTGAAGCTTTCTTT. Its translation: CATSRDGTGMNTEAFF.

This clonotype was observed at least ten times. This sequence may be a read error, since a much larger clone differs from it by one base. The chain couples TRBV5-5 to TRBJ2-5, with 8 nucleotides matching TRBD1. CDR1 SGHKS and CDR2 YYEKEE come from the germline V gene (reference sequence). CDR3 length equals 14 residues. Trimming took 3 bases from V and 4 from J; bases not matched to a gene: 5. The CDR3 DNA is TGTGCCAGCAGCTGTGGACAGGGAGGAGAGACCCAGTACTTC. The encoded protein is CASSCGQGGETQYF.

This chain links TRBV11-2 with TRBJ2-7; D unclear. The CDR3 has 14 residues. Looked up from germline, CDR1 is SGHAT and CDR2 is FQNNGV. The V end was cut by 5 bases, the J end by 2 bases, with 13 bases between. The CDR3 DNA is TGTGCCAGCAGCAGCTATAGGAGTCCCTACGAGCAGTACTTC. It encodes CASSSYRSPYEQYF.

This clonotype was detected ten times or more. J is TRBJ2-5 and V is TRBV27; TRBD2 agrees at 7 bases. This CDR3 region has 15 residues. The V gene's germline CDR1 is MNHEY and CDR2 SMNVEV (reference sequence). J gave up 3 bases and V 1 base, and 5 bases lay outside the gene matches. The CDR3 loop reads CASSLWGGWEETQYF. CDR3 coding DNA: TGTGCCAGCAGTTTATGGGGGGGATGGGAAGAGACCCAGTACTTC.

V is TRBV28 and J is TRBJ2-3, with 10 bases fitting TRBD2. CDR1 and CDR2 from the germline V gene are MDHEN and SYDVKM. V was clipped by 4 bases and J by 2 bases; unmatched bases: 6. This CDR3 is 16 amino acids long. The CDR3 nucleotides are TGTGCCAGCAGTTCTAGCGGGGGCTGGGCCACAGATACGCAGTATTTT. Protein sequence: CASSSSGGWATDTQYF.

This clonotype was detected many times. This chain connects TRBV6-2 or TRBV6-3 to TRBJ1-5; TRBD1 might be the D (5 bases). Deletions cut 4 bases from V and 2 bases from J, with 27 bases between. The germline gives CDR1 MNHEY, CDR2 SVGEGT. This CDR3 is built from 20 residues. DNA for the CDR3: TGTGCCAGCAGTTTCCTAGGAGGCTTAGGGGTTACGGGTGGCAATCAGCCCCAGCATTTT. Translating it yields CASSFLGGLGVTGGNQPQHF.

This clonotype occurred many times. The chain recombines TRBV5-6 with TRBJ2-5; 7 bases map to TRBD2. The CDR3 sequence is 11 residues long. Germline V gene lookup returns CDR1 SGHDT and CDR2 YYEEEE. The trim removed 8 bases at V and 3 bases at J, leaving 1 base unmatched. DNA of the CDR3: TGTGCCAGTACTAGCGAAGAGACCCAGTACTTC. Translating gives CASTSEETQYF.

At least ten counts were recorded for this clonotype. The chain recombines TRBV7-6 with TRBJ1-6; D unclear. Germline lookup yields CDR1 SGHVS and CDR2 FNYEAQ. This CDR3 has 16 residues. V lost 1 base to trimming and J lost 0 bases, with 7 bases between them. The CDR3: CASSLVSSSYNSPLHF. The CDR3 nucleotides are TGTGCCAGCAGCTTAGTGTCGAGCTCCTATAATTCACCCCTCCACTTT. The full variable domain, rest sourced from reference TRBV7-6 and TRBJ1-6, is GAGVSQSPRYKVTKRGQDVALRCDPISGHVSLYWYRQALGQGPEFLTYFNYEAQQDKSGLPNDRFSAERPEGSISTLTIQRTEQRDSAMYRCASSLVSSSYNSPLHFGNGTRLTVT.

This clonotype was found many times. This chain uses TRBV5-1 with TRBJ1-6; no definite D call. The ends were cut back, 4 bases at V and 8 bases at J, with 13 bases in the middle. CDR3 length equals 14 residues. Germline V gene lookup returns CDR1 SGHRS and CDR2 YFSETQ. In nucleotides, the CDR3 is TGCGCCAGCAGCGCTAGGACCTGGGATTCACCCCTCCACTTT. Encoded protein: CASSARTWDSPLHF. The entire variable domain, with the rest obtained from reference TRBV5-1 and TRBJ1-6, is as follows: KAGVTQTPRYLIKTRGQQVTLSCSPISGHRSVSWYQQTPGQGLQFLFEYFSETQRNKGNFPGRFSGRQFSNSRSEMNVSTLELGDSALYLCASSARTWDSPLHFGNGTRLTVT.

The V gene is TRBV20-1, the J gene TRBJ1-2, with no clear D. Trimming removed 0 bases at V and 4 bases at J, with 9 bases between. Germline V gives CDR1 DFQATT, CDR2 SNEGSKA (reference sequence). CDR3 length: 13 residues. The CDR3 is CSARDPQPYGYTF. Written as DNA, the CDR3 is TGCAGTGCTAGAGATCCGCAGCCCTATGGCTACACCTTC.

Ten or more counts support this clonotype. The chain is built from TRBV13 and TRBJ2-3, with D maybe TRBD2 (6 bases). Germline CDR1 is PRHDT and CDR2 is FYEKMQ (reference sequence). The CDR3 consists of 14 residues. The V end lost 4 bases, the J end lost 2 bases, and 10 bases lay between the germline ends. The CDR3, as DNA: TGTGCCAGCAGCTCGGGGGTATCCACAGATACGCAGTATTTT. Translation: CASSSGVSTDTQYF.

This clonotype occurred many times. The chain is built from TRBV20-1 and TRBJ2-5; 9 bases fit TRBD2. The length of the CDR3 is 14 residues. Germline lookup yields CDR1 DFQATT and CDR2 SNEGSKA (reference sequence). Germline trimming cut 0 bases from V and 3 bases from J; bases unmatched to any gene: 2. As DNA, the CDR3 is TGCAGTGCTAGAGATATAGCGGGGGAAGAGACCCAGTACTTC. It specifies CSARDIAGEETQYF.

This clonotype was observed a few times. The CDR3 DNA reads as TGTGCCAGCAGTACTCGGACAGGGGCCTTCATGAACACTGAAGCTTTCTTT. Amino acids: CASSTRTGAFMNTEAFF. The chain uses TRBV6-5 and TRBJ1-1, with 9 positions matching TRBD1. CDR1 MNHEY and CDR2 SVGAGI come from the germline V gene. Germline trimming cut 5 bases from V and 0 bases from J; bases unmatched to any gene: 10. The length of the CDR3 is 17 residues.